A single sample is the source of the 25 T cell receptor beta chains below, sequenced in a study of blood T cell repertoires in COVID-19. Repertoires were generated with immunoSEQ multiplex PCR, while TCRdb's copy carries only in-frame clones and drops some. Of roughly 450,000 clones listed, roughly 91% are singletons. Sequencing used PBMCs or T cells enriched from blood (not recorded which). The source is a young man who had recovered from COVID-19.

V and J are TRBV5-1 and TRBJ1-2, with unresolved D. Germline V gene lookup returns CDR1 SGHRS and CDR2 YFSETQ. Trimming took 0 bases from V and 8 from J, leaving 14 bases between them. The CDR3 covers 14 residues. The CDR3 loop is CASSLASGYEGYTF. The CDR3 nucleotides are TGCGCCAGCAGCTTGGCATCCGGGTATGAAGGCTACACCTTC.

The chain couples TRBV19 to TRBJ1-1, with D hard to call. V lost 4 bases to trimming and J lost 10 bases, with 13 bases between them. The CDR3 sequence is 12 residues long. Per germline, CDR1 LNHDA and CDR2 SQIVND (reference sequence). CDR3 nucleotides: TGTGCCAGTAGTAGCCCCCTTTCGGTAGCTTTCTTT. This gives the protein CASSSPLSVAFF.

The chain uses TRBV27 and TRBJ1-2; tentative D call: TRBD1 (5 bases). V lost 4 bases to trimming and J lost 0 bases, with 6 bases between them. The CDR3 has 13 residues. The V gene's germline CDR1 is MNHEY and CDR2 SMNVEV (reference sequence). CDR3 sequence reads: CASSSGTNYGYTF. CDR3 DNA sequence: TGTGCCAGCAGTTCAGGGACTAACTATGGCTACACCTTC.

The J gene is TRBJ2-2, the V gene TRBV5-3, with TRBD1 matching over 9 bases. TRBV5-3 is designated an ORF whose function remains uncertain. V lost 5 bases to trimming and J lost 2 bases; unmatched junction nucleotides: 10. The CDR3 length is 17 residues. In nucleotides, the CDR3 is TGTGCCAGAAGGAATGTACAGGGGGCCACCAACACCGGGGAGCTGTTTTTT. Amino acid sequence: CARRNVQGATNTGELFF.

The rearrangement joins TRBV28 to TRBJ1-2; D is perhaps TRBD1 (6 bases). Germline CDR1 and CDR2: MDHEN and SYDVKM. Trimming pared 7 bases from V and 6 bases from J, leaving 15 bases between. This CDR3 comprises 13 residues. The CDR3 DNA sequence: TGTGCCAGCACCCCCCGGGGGGCGAATGGCTACACCTTC. This translates into CASTPRGANGYTF.

The chain employs TRBV10-1 and TRBJ1-1; tentative D call: TRBD1 (5 bases). The CDR3 consists of 16 residues. The germline CDR1 and CDR2 sequences are WNHNN and SYGVQD (reference sequence). V was cut by 6 bases and J by 0 bases, with 17 bases left in between. CDR3 DNA sequence: TGCGCCAGCAGCCCGGACATCAGATACATGAACACTGAAGCTTTCTTT. It yields the protein CASSPDIRYMNTEAFF.

The chain combines TRBV12-3 or TRBV12-4 with TRBJ1-2; D is uncertain. V was pared by 5 bases and J by 8 bases, with 15 bases between. This CDR3 spans 13 amino acids. CDR3 sequence: CASSPRGGLGYTF. The DNA for the CDR3 is TGTGCCAGCAGTCCCCGAGGAGGGTTGGGCTACACCTTC.

The rearrangement links TRBV12-5 to TRBJ1-3; no clear D gene. There are 19 residues in the CDR3. The V and J ends lost 5 bases and 0 bases respectively, with 23 bases between them. Germline CDR1 LGHNT, CDR2 FRNRAP. This chain's CDR3 is CASGREQALPGYSGNTIYF. Here the CDR3 DNA reads TGTGCTAGTGGTCGCGAGCAGGCCCTGCCAGGATACTCTGGAAACACCATATATTTT.

The chain links TRBV29-1 to TRBJ2-1, with D maybe TRBD1 (5 bases). The length of the CDR3 is 11 residues. The germline CDR1 and CDR2 sequences are SQVTM and ANQGSEA. The V and J ends lost 4 bases and 8 bases respectively, with 9 bases between them. The DNA of the CDR3 is TGCAGCGTTGTAAGGGGTTATGAGCAGTTCTTC. Its protein is CSVVRGYEQFF.

This sequence joins TRBV4-1 and TRBJ1-4; 7 bases agree with TRBD1. CDR3 size: 15 residues. V lost 2 bases and J lost 10; bases outside the gene matches: 10. The germline CDR1 and CDR2 sequences are MGHRA and YSYEKL. The CDR3 spells CASSQWAQGTVKLFF. CDR3 nucleotides: TGCGCCAGCAGCCAATGGGCACAGGGGACGGTAAAACTGTTTTTT.

V and J are TRBV25-1 and TRBJ2-7; 7 positions match TRBD1. This CDR3 is 14 amino acids long. The germline V gene encodes CDR1 MGHDK and CDR2 SYGVNS. V lost 5 bases, J lost 3 bases, and 7 bases stayed unmatched. The DNA for the CDR3 is TGTGCCAGCAGTCCGACAGGGAAGCGCTACGAGCAGTACTTC. Its translation is CASSPTGKRYEQYF.

This clone was detected a few times. Its ends do not fully match the called genes, so a read error is possible. The chain is built from TRBV6-1 and TRBJ2-7, with TRBD1 matching over 7 bases. Per germline, CDR1 MNHNS and CDR2 SASEGT. The CDR3 is 12 residues long. CDR3 coding DNA: TGTGCCAGCGGTGACAGGGTCTACGAGCAGTACTTC. Protein product: CASGDRVYEQYF.

This clone was counted at least ten times. The V gene is TRBV5-5, the J gene TRBJ1-4, with D perhaps TRBD1 (5 bases). The CDR3 runs to 14 residues. The V end was cut by 0 bases, the J end by 5 bases, with 8 bases between. Germline V gene lookup returns CDR1 SGHKS and CDR2 YYEKEE (reference sequence). The DNA for the CDR3 is TGTGCCAGCAGCTTGGGACAGAGAAATGAAAAACTGTTTTTT. Its translation is CASSLGQRNEKLFF.

The CDR3 spells CASGQTENTEAFF. The DNA of the CDR3 is TGTGCCAGCGGACAGACCGAGAACACTGAAGCTTTCTTT. The genes are TRBV6-5 and TRBJ1-1, with a tentative D call TRBD1 (6 bases). The CDR3 is made up of 13 amino acids. V lost 8 bases, J lost 1 base, and 11 bases lay in between. Germline assignment: CDR1 MNHEY and CDR2 SVGAGI.

The V and J genes are TRBV5-1 and TRBJ2-7; TRBD2 aligns across 12 bases. J was trimmed by 4 bases and V by 0 bases; bases with no gene match: 11. Germline lookup yields CDR1 SGHRS and CDR2 YFSETQ. The CDR3 totals 18 residues. The CDR3 loop is CASSLVTSGRQATYEQYF. CDR3 DNA sequence: TGCGCCAGCAGCTTGGTGACTAGCGGGAGACAGGCTACGTACGAGCAGTACTTC. The full variable domain, in which reference TRBV5-1 and TRBJ2-7 provide the parts outside the CDR3, is KAGVTQTPRYLIKTRGQQVTLSCSPISGHRSVSWYQQTPGQGLQFLFEYFSETQRNKGNFPGRFSGRQFSNSRSEMNVSTLELGDSALYLCASSLVTSGRQATYEQYFGPGTRLTVT.

The chain links TRBV21-1 to TRBJ1-5. TRBV21-1 is classified as a pseudogene. The CDR3 totals 17 residues. The CDR3 reads CASSKEVMGGSGQPQHF. The CDR3 DNA sequence: TGTGCCAGCAGCAAAGAGGTTATGGGGGGGTCCGGTCAGCCCCAGCATTTT.

The gene calls are TRBV7-9 and TRBJ1-2, with 7 bases lining up with TRBD1. Germline V CDR1 and CDR2: SEHNR, FQNEAQ (reference sequence). Germline trimming cut 4 bases from V and 6 bases from J; bases unmatched to any gene: 11. This CDR3 is 15 amino acids long. Here the CDR3 DNA reads TGTGCCAGCAGCTCCGGACAGGATGGAGGAAATGGCTACACCTTC. It specifies CASSSGQDGGNGYTF.

This clone turned up a few times. V is TRBV2 and J is TRBJ1-1, with 7 nucleotides matching TRBD1. CDR3 size: 16 residues. The germline V gene encodes CDR1 SNHLY and CDR2 FYNNEI. J gave up 1 base and V 1 base, and 6 bases lay outside the gene matches. CDR3: CASSEVGDRANTEAFF. Written as DNA, the CDR3 is TGTGCCAGCAGTGAAGTAGGGGACAGAGCGAACACTGAAGCTTTCTTT. Complete variable domain (other parts from reference TRBV2 and TRBJ1-1): EPEVTQTPSHQVTQMGQEVILRCVPISNHLYFYWYRQILGQKVEFLVSFYNNEISEKSEIFDDQFSVERPDGSNFTLKIRSTKLEDSAMYFCASSEVGDRANTEAFFGQGTRLTVV.

The chain's CDR3 is CASSAAGENYGYTF. CDR3 coding DNA: TGTGCCAGCAGCGCTGCGGGCGAGAACTATGGCTACACCTTC. The J gene is TRBJ1-2, the V gene TRBV28; D ambiguous. V lost 6 bases and J 2 bases, leaving 13 bases between the germline ends. Per germline, CDR1 MDHEN and CDR2 SYDVKM. CDR3 length: 14 amino acids.

The V and J genes are TRBV28 and TRBJ1-4; tentatively, D is TRBD1 (6 bases). Germline-derived CDR1 and CDR2 are MDHEN and SYDVKM. With 6 bases removed from V and 5 bases from J, the gap between germline ends came to 13 bases. The CDR3 is made up of 14 amino acids. CDR3 sequence: CASRRDNSNEKLFF. CDR3 DNA sequence: TGTGCCAGCAGACGGGACAATTCCAATGAAAAACTGTTTTTT.

To note about this clone: Other nucleotide sequences from this sample produce the same CDR3. The gene calls are TRBV11-2 and TRBJ1-5; D uncertain. The V end was cut by 2 bases, the J end by 2 bases, with 4 bases between. CDR1 SGHAT and CDR2 FQNNGV come from the germline V gene. This CDR3 comprises 13 residues. For the CDR3, the DNA is TGTGCCAGCAGCTTACAGGGCAATCAGCCCCAGCATTTT. Translating gives CASSLQGNQPQHF.

This chain connects TRBV18 to TRBJ2-3, with unresolved D. V gave up 3 bases and J gave up 6 bases, with 10 bases separating them. The CDR3 covers 13 residues. Germline assignment: CDR1 KGHSH and CDR2 LQKENI. In nucleotides, the CDR3 is TGTGCCAGCTCACCTGCGTTCGTGGATACGCAGTATTTT. This gives the protein CASSPAFVDTQYF.

This chain connects TRBV28 to TRBJ1-2; D unresolved. V dropped 5 bases and J dropped 6 bases, with 16 bases sitting between them. The CDR3 totals 14 residues. Germline lookup yields CDR1 MDHEN and CDR2 SYDVKM. The CDR3 here is CASSPGVPRDGYTF. The DNA of the CDR3 is TGTGCCAGCAGTCCTGGGGTCCCGAGGGATGGCTACACCTTC.

This clone was seen a single time. V gene TRBV28 combines with J gene TRBJ2-3, with 7 bases that match TRBD2. V lost 6 bases, J lost 1 base, and 10 bases stayed unmatched. Per the germline V gene, CDR1 is MDHEN and CDR2 is SYDVKM. The CDR3 loop spans 16 amino acids. The DNA for the CDR3 is TGTGCCAGCAGCACCATTGAGGCGGGAGGCACAGATACGCAGTATTTT. Amino acid sequence: CASSTIEAGGTDTQYF.

The table lists this clone with a few counts. This chain joins TRBV6-4 and TRBJ1-2; D call uncertain. V was clipped by 3 bases and J by 4 bases, with 15 bases between them. The germline CDR1 and CDR2 sequences are MRHNA and SNTAGT. The CDR3 length is 15 residues. CDR3 DNA sequence: TGTGCCAGCAGTGAGTTCGCGGGCAGCACCTATGGCTACACCTTC. It is translated as CASSEFAGSTYGYTF.